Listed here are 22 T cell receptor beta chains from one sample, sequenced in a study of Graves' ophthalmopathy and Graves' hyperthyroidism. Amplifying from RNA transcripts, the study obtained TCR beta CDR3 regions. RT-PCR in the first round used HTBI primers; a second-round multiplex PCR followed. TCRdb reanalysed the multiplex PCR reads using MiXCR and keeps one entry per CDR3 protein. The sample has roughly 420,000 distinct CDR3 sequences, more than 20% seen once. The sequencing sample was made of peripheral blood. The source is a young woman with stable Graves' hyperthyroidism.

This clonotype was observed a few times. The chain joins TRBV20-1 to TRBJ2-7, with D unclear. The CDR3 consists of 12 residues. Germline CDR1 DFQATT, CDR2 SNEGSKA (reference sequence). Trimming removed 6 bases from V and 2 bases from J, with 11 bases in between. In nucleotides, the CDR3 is TGCAGTGCACCGGGCCAAACCTACGAGCAGTACTTC. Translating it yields CSAPGQTYEQYF.

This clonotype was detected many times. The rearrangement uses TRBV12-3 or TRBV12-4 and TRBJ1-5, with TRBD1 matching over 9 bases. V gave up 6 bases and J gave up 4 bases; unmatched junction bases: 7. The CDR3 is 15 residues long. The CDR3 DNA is TGTGCCAGCAGGTACGGGACAGGGCTAAATCAGCCCCAGCATTTT. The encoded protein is CASRYGTGLNQPQHF.

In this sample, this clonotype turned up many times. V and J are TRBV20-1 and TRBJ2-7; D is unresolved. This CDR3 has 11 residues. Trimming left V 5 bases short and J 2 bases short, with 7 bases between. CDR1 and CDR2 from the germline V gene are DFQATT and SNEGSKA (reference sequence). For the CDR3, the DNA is TGCAGTGCTGGTAGGGCCTACGAGCAGTACTTC. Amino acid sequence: CSAGRAYEQYF.

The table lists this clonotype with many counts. The CDR3 DNA follows: TGTGCCAGCAGGTCGTCGGACAGGGGCTATGGCTACACCTTC. Protein: CASRSSDRGYGYTF. The J gene is TRBJ1-2, the V gene TRBV28, with 9 nucleotides matching TRBD1. This CDR3 is built from 14 residues. Trimming took 6 bases from V and 4 from J; bases not matched to a gene: 6. Germline CDR1 MDHEN, CDR2 SYDVKM.

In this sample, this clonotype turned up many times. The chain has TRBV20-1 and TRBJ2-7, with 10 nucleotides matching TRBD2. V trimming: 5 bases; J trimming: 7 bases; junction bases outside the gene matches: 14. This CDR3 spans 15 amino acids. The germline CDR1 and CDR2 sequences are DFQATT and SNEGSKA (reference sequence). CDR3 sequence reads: CSAPPVASGSVEQYF. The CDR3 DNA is TGCAGTGCTCCCCCCGTGGCTAGCGGGAGTGTAGAGCAGTACTTC.

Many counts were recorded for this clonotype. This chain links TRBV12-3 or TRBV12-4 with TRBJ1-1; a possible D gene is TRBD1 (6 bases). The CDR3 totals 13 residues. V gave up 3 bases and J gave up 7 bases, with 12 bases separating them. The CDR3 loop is CASSFETGYEAFF. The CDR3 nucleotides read TGTGCCAGCAGTTTCGAGACAGGCTATGAAGCTTTCTTT.

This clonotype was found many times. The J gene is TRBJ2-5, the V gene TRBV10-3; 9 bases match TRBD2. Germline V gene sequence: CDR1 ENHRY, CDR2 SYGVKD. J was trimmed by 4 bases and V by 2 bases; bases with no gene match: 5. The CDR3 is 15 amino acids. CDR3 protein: CAISEQLAGTETQYF. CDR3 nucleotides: TGTGCCATCAGTGAGCAGCTAGCGGGAACAGAGACCCAGTACTTC.

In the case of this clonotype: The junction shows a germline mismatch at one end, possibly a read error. DNA of the CDR3: TGTTCCAGCACTAGGAGCGGGGTGGCCGGGGAGCTGTTTTTT. Protein: CSSTRSGVAGELFF. J is TRBJ2-2 and V is TRBV12-3 or TRBV12-4; 7 bases are a match to TRBD2. There are 14 residues in the CDR3.

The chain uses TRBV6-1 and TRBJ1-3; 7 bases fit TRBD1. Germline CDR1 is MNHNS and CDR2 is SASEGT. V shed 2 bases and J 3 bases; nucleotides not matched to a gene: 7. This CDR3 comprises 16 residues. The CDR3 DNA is TGTGCCAGCAGTGAAAAGGAGGGGGCCGGTGGAAACACCATATATTTT. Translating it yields CASSEKEGAGGNTIYF.

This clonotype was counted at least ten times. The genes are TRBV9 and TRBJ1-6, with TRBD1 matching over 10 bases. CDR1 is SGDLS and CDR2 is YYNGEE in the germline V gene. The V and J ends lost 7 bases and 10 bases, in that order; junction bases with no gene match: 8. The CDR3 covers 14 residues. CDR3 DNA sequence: TGTGCCAGCTCGCCGGGACAGGGGTTCTCACCCCTCCACTTT. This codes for CASSPGQGFSPLHF. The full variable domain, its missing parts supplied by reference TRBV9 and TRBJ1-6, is DSGVTQTPKHLITATGQRVTLRCSPRSGDLSVYWYQQSLDQGLQFLIQYYNGEERAKGNILERFSAQQFPDLHSELNLSSLELGDSALYFCASSPGQGFSPLHFGNGTRLTVT.

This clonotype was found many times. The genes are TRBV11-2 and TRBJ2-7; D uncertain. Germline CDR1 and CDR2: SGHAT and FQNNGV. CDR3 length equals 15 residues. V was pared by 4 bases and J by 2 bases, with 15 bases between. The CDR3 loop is CASSSPRLGTYEQYF. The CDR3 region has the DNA TGTGCCAGCAGCTCCCCCCGACTTGGGACCTACGAGCAGTACTTC.

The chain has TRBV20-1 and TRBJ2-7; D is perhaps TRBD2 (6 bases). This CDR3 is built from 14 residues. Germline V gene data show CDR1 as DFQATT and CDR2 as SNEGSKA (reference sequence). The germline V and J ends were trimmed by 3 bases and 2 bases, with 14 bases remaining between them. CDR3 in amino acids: CSAREGKSPYEQYF. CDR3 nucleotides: TGCAGTGCTAGGGAGGGCAAATCTCCCTACGAGCAGTACTTC.

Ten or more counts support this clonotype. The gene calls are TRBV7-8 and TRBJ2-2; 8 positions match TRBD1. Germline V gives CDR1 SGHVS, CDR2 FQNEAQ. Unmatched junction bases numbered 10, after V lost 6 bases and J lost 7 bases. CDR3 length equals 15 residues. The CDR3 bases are TGTGCCAGCAGTACGAAGGGACAGGTGATCGGGGAGCTGTTTTTT. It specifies CASSTKGQVIGELFF.

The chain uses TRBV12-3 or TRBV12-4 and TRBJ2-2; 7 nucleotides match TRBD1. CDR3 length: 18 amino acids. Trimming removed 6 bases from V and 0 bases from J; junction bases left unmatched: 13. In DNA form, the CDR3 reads TGTGCCAGCAGCAGATTGGGACAGTGGAATTCGAACACCGGGGAGCTGTTTTTT. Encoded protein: CASSRLGQWNSNTGELFF.

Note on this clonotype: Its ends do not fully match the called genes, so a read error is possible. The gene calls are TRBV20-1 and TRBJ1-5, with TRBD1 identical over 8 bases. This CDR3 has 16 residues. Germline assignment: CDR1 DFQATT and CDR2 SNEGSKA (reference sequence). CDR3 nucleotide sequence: TGCAGTGCTAGAGATTCGGGGACAGGCCGCAATCAGCCCCAGCGTTTT. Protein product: CSARDSGTGRNQPQRF.

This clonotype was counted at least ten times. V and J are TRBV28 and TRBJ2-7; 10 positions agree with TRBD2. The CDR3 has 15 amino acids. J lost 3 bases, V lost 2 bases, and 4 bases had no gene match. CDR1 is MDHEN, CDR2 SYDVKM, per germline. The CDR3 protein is CASSLPLAGSYEQYF. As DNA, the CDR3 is TGTGCCAGCAGTTTACCACTAGCGGGGAGCTACGAGCAGTACTTC.

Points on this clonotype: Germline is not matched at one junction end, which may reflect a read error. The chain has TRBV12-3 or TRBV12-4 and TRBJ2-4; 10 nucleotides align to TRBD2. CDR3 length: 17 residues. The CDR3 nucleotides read TGTGCCAGCAGTTTGAAAGCGGGAGGGTGGGCCAAAAACATTAAGTACTTC. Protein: CASSLKAGGWAKNIKYF.

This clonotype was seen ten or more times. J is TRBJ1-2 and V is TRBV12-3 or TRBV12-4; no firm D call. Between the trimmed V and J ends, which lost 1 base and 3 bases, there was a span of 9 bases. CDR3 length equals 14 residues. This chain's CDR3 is CASSLVGRYYGYTF. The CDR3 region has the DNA TGTGCCAGCAGTTTAGTAGGCAGATACTATGGCTACACCTTC.

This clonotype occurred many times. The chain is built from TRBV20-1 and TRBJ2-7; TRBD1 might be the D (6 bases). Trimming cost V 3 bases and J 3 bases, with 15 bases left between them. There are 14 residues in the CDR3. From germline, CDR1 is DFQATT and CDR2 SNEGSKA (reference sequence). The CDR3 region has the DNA TGCAGTGCTAGGGCCTCAGGGGAACTCTACGAGCAGTACTTC. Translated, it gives CSARASGELYEQYF.

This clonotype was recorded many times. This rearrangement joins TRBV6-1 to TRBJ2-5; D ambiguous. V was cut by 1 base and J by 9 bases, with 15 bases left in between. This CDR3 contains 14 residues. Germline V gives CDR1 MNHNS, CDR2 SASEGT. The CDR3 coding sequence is TGTGCCAGCAGTGAAGGAGCACCCGTTTCAGCCCAGTACTTC. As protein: CASSEGAPVSAQYF.

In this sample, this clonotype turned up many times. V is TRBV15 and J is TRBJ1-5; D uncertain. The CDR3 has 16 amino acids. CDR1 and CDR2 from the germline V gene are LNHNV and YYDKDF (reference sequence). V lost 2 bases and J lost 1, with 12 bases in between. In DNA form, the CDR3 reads TGTGCCACCAGCAGAACGAGGGATCCGAGCAATCAGCCCCAGCATTTT. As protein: CATSRTRDPSNQPQHF.

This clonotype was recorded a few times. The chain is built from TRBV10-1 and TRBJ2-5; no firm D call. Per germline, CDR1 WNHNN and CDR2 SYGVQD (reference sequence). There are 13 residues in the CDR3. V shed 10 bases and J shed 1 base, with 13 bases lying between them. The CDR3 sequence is CATRIGTQETQYF. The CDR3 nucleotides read TGCGCCACCAGGATAGGAACCCAAGAGACCCAGTACTTC.